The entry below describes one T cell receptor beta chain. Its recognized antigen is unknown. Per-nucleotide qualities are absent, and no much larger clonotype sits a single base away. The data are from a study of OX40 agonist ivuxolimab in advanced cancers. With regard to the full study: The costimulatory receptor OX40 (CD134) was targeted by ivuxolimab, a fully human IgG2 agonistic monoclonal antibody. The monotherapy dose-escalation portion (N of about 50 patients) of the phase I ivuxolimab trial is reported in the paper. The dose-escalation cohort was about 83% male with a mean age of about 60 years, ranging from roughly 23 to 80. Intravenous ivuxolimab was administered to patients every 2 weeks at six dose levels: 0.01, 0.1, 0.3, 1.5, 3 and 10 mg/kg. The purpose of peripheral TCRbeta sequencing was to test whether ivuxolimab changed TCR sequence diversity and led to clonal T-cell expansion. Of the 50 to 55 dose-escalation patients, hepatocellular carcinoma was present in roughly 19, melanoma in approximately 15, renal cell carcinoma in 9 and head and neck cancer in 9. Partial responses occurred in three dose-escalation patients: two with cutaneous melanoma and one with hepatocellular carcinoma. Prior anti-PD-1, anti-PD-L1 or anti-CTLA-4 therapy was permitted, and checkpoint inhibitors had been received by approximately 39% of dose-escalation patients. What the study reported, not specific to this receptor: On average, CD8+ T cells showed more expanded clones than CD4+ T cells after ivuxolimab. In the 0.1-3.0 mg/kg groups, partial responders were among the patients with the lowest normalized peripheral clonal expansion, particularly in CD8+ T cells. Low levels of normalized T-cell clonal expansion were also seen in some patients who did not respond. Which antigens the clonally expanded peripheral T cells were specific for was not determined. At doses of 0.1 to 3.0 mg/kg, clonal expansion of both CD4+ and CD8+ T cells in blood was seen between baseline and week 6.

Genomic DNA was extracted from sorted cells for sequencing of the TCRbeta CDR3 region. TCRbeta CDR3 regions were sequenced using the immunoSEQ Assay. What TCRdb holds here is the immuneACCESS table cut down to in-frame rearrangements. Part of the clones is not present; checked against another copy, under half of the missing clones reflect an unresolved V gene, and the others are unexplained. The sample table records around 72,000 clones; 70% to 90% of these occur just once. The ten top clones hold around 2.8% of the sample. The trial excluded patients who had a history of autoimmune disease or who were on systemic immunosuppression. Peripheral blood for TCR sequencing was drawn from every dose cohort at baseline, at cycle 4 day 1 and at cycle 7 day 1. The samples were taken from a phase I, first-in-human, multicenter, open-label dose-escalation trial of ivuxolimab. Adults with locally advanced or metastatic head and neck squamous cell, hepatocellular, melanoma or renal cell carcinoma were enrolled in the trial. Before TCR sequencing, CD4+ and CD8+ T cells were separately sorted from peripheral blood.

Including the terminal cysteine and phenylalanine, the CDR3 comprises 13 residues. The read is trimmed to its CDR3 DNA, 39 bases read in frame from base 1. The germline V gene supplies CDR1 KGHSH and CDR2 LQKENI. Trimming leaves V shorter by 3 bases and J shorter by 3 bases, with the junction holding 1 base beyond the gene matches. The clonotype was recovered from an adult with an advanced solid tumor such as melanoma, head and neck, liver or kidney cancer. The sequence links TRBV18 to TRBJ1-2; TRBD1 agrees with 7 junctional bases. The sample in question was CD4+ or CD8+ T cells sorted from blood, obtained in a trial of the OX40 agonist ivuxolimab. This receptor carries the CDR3 CASSPTGDYGYTF. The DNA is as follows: TGTGCCAGCTCACCCACAGGGGACTATGGCTACACCTTC.